Listed below are T cell receptor beta chains from one sample, sequenced in a study of blood T cell repertoires in COVID-19. This table comes from immunoSEQ multiplex PCR, and its TCRdb copy is limited to in-frame clones, with some not included. Among about 300,000 clones, 85% were seen once, and the ten largest hold roughly 2.7%. Sequenced material: PBMCs or T cells enriched from blood (not recorded which). These receptors came from a woman aged 45-59 years who had recovered from COVID-19. The CDR3 runs from the conserved cysteine through the conserved F or W. A D gene is named only where the DNA matches it firmly. Some rows have no size entry. The others give once, few or many, or a class for an expanded clone.

CASGLDLRGRGTEAFF | TGTGCTAGTGGTTTGGACCTCAGGGGTAGGGGCACTGAAGCTTTCTTT | TRBJ1-1 | . | . | TRBV12-5
CASTPGGSDYNEQFF | TGTGCCAGTACCCCAGGGGGGTCGGACTACAATGAGCAGTTCTTC | TRBJ2-1 | . | . | TRBV19
CATSGGVGQDYANEQFF | TGTGCCACCAGTGGGGGCGTGGGACAGGACTACGCGAATGAGCAGTTCTTC | TRBJ2-1 | TRBD1 | . | TRBV24-1
CASSWGSGGTDTQYF | TGTGCCAGCAGCTGGGGGAGCGGGGGGACAGATACGCAGTATTTT | TRBJ2-3 | TRBD2 | . | TRBV11-3
CASSMGQGNEQFF | TGTGCCAGTAGTATGGGGCAGGGCAATGAGCAGTTCTTC | TRBJ2-1 | . | . | TRBV19
CASSLRLAGVEQYF | TGTGCCAGCAGCCTTAGACTAGCGGGAGTCGAGCAGTACTTC | TRBJ2-7 | TRBD2 | . | TRBV6-2/TRBV6-3
CASSEASGLYNEQFF | TGTGCCAGCAGCGAGGCTAGCGGGCTCTACAATGAGCAGTTCTTC | TRBJ2-1 | TRBD2 | . | TRBV7-3
CASSWSRDSQETQYF | TGTGCCAGTAGTTGGTCCCGGGACAGCCAAGAGACCCAGTACTTC | TRBJ2-5 | TRBD1 | . | TRBV19
CASSHQQGGINTIYF | TGTGCCAGCAGCCACCAACAGGGGGGGATAAACACCATATATTTT | TRBJ1-3 | TRBD1 | . | TRBV3-1/TRBV3-2
CASSIDRGQRRDGYTF | TGTGCCAGTAGTATAGATCGGGGACAGCGACGGGATGGCTACACCTTC | TRBJ1-2 | TRBD1 | . | TRBV19
CASSPGARPYGYTF | TGTGCCAGCTCACCAGGCGCCAGGCCTTATGGCTACACCTTC | TRBJ1-2 | . | . | TRBV18
CASSDRSSYNSPLHF | TGTGCCAGCAGTGACAGGAGCTCCTATAATTCACCCCTCCACTTT | TRBJ1-6 | . | . | TRBV27
CASSPPRRASGREETQYF | TGTGCCAGCAGCCCCCCCCGGCGGGCTAGCGGGCGGGAAGAGACCCAGTACTTC | TRBJ2-5 | TRBD2 | . | TRBV5-6
CATEATSGHYEQYF | TGTGCCACCGAAGCAACTAGCGGGCACTACGAGCAGTACTTC | TRBJ2-7 | TRBD2 | . | TRBV6-5
CASSPPRTDTQYF | TGTGCCAGCAGCCCCCCTCGCACAGATACGCAGTATTTT | TRBJ2-3 | . | . | TRBV11-3
CASSFSGAWDTQYF | TGTGCCAGCAGCTTCTCAGGGGCTTGGGATACGCAGTATTTT | TRBJ2-3 | . | . | TRBV7-9
CASSLNERGYEQYF | TGTGCCAGCAGTTTAAACGAAAGGGGCTACGAGCAGTACTTC | TRBJ2-7 | . | . | TRBV27
CASSPIQETQYF | TGTGCCAGCAGCCCTATCCAAGAGACCCAGTACTTC | TRBJ2-5 | . | . | TRBV3-1/TRBV3-2
CASSFRGGEETQYF | TGCGCCAGCAGCTTTCGAGGGGGTGAAGAGACCCAGTACTTC | TRBJ2-5 | . | . | TRBV5-1
CASSESRGSEQYF | TGTGCCAGCAGTGAAAGCCGGGGTAGCGAGCAGTACTTC | TRBJ2-7 | . | . | TRBV6-1
CASSFRGGGFGDTQYF | TGTGCCAGCAGCTTTCGCGGGGGTGGATTTGGAGATACGCAGTATTTT | TRBJ2-3 | TRBD2 | . | TRBV7-9
CASSLSGRVREETQYF | TGTGCCAGCAGCTTATCTGGCAGGGTTCGAGAGGAGACCCAGTACTTC | TRBJ2-5 | . | . | TRBV7-3
CASLSGLGEKLFF | TGTGCCAGCCTCTCGGGATTGGGTGAAAAACTGTTTTTT | TRBJ1-4 | . | . | TRBV28
CASRRGSNQPQHF | TGTGCCAGTAGGCGGGGAAGCAATCAGCCCCAGCATTTT | TRBJ1-5 | . | once | TRBV19
CASSPSGGRDYGYTF | TGTGCCAGCTCACCATCAGGGGGCCGTGACTATGGCTACACCTTC | TRBJ1-2 | TRBD1 | . | TRBV18
CATSRGRGSAGNQPQHF | TGTGCCACCAGCAGAGGAAGAGGGAGCGCGGGCAATCAGCCCCAGCATTTT | TRBJ1-5 | . | . | TRBV15
CASSPRQGADTEAFF | TGTGCCAGCAGCCCCAGACAGGGGGCGGACACTGAAGCTTTCTTT | TRBJ1-1 | TRBD1 | . | TRBV7-6
CASSRTLPGGYTF | TGTGCCAGCAGCCGGACACTCCCCGGAGGCTACACCTTC | TRBJ1-2 | . | once | TRBV27
CASSSGGTSGSQYF | TGTGCCAGCAGCTCAGGGGGGACTAGCGGGTCGCAGTACTTC | TRBJ2-7 | TRBD2 | . | TRBV7-2
CASSLGNAGNTIYF | TGTGCCAGCAGCTTGGGCAACGCTGGAAACACCATATATTTT | TRBJ1-3 | . | . | TRBV11-2
CASSAGTSGSNEQFF | TGTGCCAGCAGCGCTGGGACTAGCGGATCCAATGAGCAGTTCTTC | TRBJ2-1 | TRBD2 | . | TRBV9
CASSLSGLGQFF | TGTGCCAGCAGCTTATCCGGGTTGGGGCAGTTCTTC | TRBJ2-1 | . | . | TRBV7-8
CASSPQGRRGYTF | TGTGCCAGCTCACCCCAAGGGAGACGAGGCTACACCTTC | TRBJ1-2 | . | few | TRBV18
CASSFLQGTQETQYF | TGTGCCAGCAGCTTCCTACAGGGGACCCAAGAGACCCAGTACTTC | TRBJ2-5 | TRBD1 | . | TRBV5-8
CASSRTQGAGNTIYF | TGTGCCAGCAGCCGAACTCAGGGGGCAGGAAACACCATATATTTT | TRBJ1-3 | TRBD1 | . | TRBV2
CATTPGQPFGYTF | TGTGCCACCACTCCGGGACAACCTTTTGGCTACACCTTC | TRBJ1-2 | . | . | TRBV15
CASRRQGVSSSYNSPLHF | TGCGCCAGCAGACGACAGGGAGTATCCTCCTCCTATAATTCACCCCTCCACTTT | TRBJ1-6 | TRBD1 | once | TRBV5-1
CASSRGRNTEAFF | TGTGCCAGCAGCAGGGGGAGGAACACTGAAGCTTTCTTT | TRBJ1-1 | . | few | TRBV7-2
CASSLDRQPQHF | TGTGCCAGCAGCTTAGACAGACAGCCCCAGCATTTT | TRBJ1-5 | . | . | TRBV7-2
CASSAPRTYEQYF | TGTGCCAGCAGTGCGCCCCGCACCTACGAGCAGTACTTC | TRBJ2-7 | . | . | TRBV3-1/TRBV3-2
CASSAGIRGYTF | TGTGCCAGCAGTGCCGGGATTAGAGGCTACACCTTC | TRBJ1-2 | . | . | TRBV25-1
CASTSGGPVETQYF | TGTGCCAGCACTAGCGGGGGGCCCGTAGAGACCCAGTACTTC | TRBJ2-5 | TRBD2 | . | TRBV6-5
CASSPDRESRGYTF | TGTGCCAGCTCACCGGACAGGGAATCACGCGGCTACACCTTC | TRBJ1-2 | TRBD1 | . | TRBV18
CASSLVQGGGYTGELFF | TGTGCCAGCAGCTTGGTACAAGGCGGAGGGTACACCGGGGAGCTGTTTTTT | TRBJ2-2 | . | . | TRBV5-4
CASSSDRPQHF | TGTGCCAGCAGTTCTGACAGGCCCCAGCATTTT | TRBJ1-5 | . | few | TRBV28
CASSPIAGQSTSTDTQYF | TGTGCCAGCTCGCCGATAGCGGGACAAAGTACTAGCACAGATACGCAGTATTTT | TRBJ2-3 | TRBD2 | . | TRBV18
CASSRRGGTDTQYF | TGTGCCAGCAGCCGGCGCGGAGGCACAGATACGCAGTATTTT | TRBJ2-3 | . | once | TRBV5-4
CASSGAGGPGELFF | TGTGCCAGTAGTGGAGCGGGGGGGCCCGGGGAGCTGTTTTTT | TRBJ2-2 | TRBD2 | . | TRBV19
CASRQLVKETQYF | TGTGCCAGCAGACAATTGGTAAAGGAGACCCAGTACTTC | TRBJ2-5 | . | . | TRBV6-5
CASRARQGRTYEQYF | TGTGCCAGCAGGGCCCGACAGGGGCGGACCTACGAGCAGTACTTC | TRBJ2-7 | TRBD1 | . | TRBV6-6
CASSTDSSYGYTF | TGTGCCAGTAGTACCGACAGTAGCTATGGCTACACCTTC | TRBJ1-2 | . | . | TRBV19
CSVRDRNTDTQYF | TGCAGCGTTAGAGACAGAAACACAGATACGCAGTATTTT | TRBJ2-3 | . | . | TRBV29-1
CASSQDTRGGTSAYNEQFF | TGCGCCAGCAGCCAAGATACACGGGGGGGGACTAGCGCCTACAATGAGCAGTTCTTC | TRBJ2-1 | TRBD2 | . | TRBV4-1
CASRPGQGDSNQPQHF | TGTGCCAGCAGACCAGGACAGGGCGATAGCAATCAGCCCCAGCATTTT | TRBJ1-5 | TRBD1 | once | TRBV4-2
CAISEFGDREHNEQFF | TGTGCCATCAGTGAGTTCGGGGACAGGGAGCACAATGAGCAGTTCTTC | TRBJ2-1 | TRBD1 | . | TRBV10-3
CASRNSGTTTGYTF | TGTGCCAGCAGGAATTCCGGGACAACGACTGGCTACACCTTC | TRBJ1-2 | . | . | TRBV2
CAISEGQGARYEQYF | TGTGCCATCAGTGAGGGACAGGGGGCGCGGTACGAGCAGTACTTC | TRBJ2-7 | TRBD1 | once | TRBV10-3
CASIKTDRGTEAFF | TGTGCCAGTATTAAAACAGACAGGGGCACTGAAGCTTTCTTT | TRBJ1-1 | TRBD1 | . | TRBV19
CASSLERGQETQYF | TGTGCCAGCAGCCTTGAGCGGGGTCAAGAGACCCAGTACTTC | TRBJ2-5 | TRBD2 | . | TRBV11-2